Here is one TCR beta chain with its context. This clone was counted only a few times. The target of this receptor is not known. Qualities for individual bases were not recorded, and no much larger clone is one base off. The cohort was made up of approximately 700 healthy bone marrow donors. At the time of sampling, all cohort members were nominally healthy, though unrecorded immune exposures were likely present. The donor tested CMV seronegative and was one of the 352 seronegative cohort members. A peripheral blood sample was collected from each donor, and TCR beta sequencing was performed on peripheral blood mononuclear cells. The Qiagen DNeasy Blood Extraction Kit was used to extract genomic DNA from the blood cell samples. V and J are truncated by 10 bases and 1 base respectively, leaving an intervening sequence of 10 bases. The CDR3 has 12 amino acids, counting the end cysteine and phenylalanine. Here the CDR3 DNA is all that survives: 36 bases in frame from base 1. Taken from the germline V gene, the CDR1 and CDR2 loops are SNHLY and FYNNEI.

The source of the sample is a study of cytomegalovirus exposure and HLA in healthy donors (dated 2017 in TCRdb). At the level of the whole study: In an earlier analysis of roughly 590 of the donors, 250 to 300 Gb of sequence data and 120 million or so unique TCR beta sequences from 180 million or so T cells were reported. An early release covering over 500 HLA-typed donors comprised 250 to 350 gigabases of sequencing data and tens of millions of unique TCR sequences. The genetic ancestry cluster associated with self-reported Caucasian donors included approximately 85% of the roughly 380 genotyped donors. The study aimed to test whether signatures of past pathogen exposure could be identified by cataloging public T cell receptors. Using immunosequencing, the study profiled T cell repertoires from 666 subjects and related those repertoires to cytomegalovirus serostatus. Along with the roughly 670-subject first cohort, a separate validation cohort of some 130 different subjects was used. High-throughput TCR immunosequencing, statistical association of individual TCRs with disease status, and machine learning were combined to predict cytomegalovirus infection status. In a later analysis, previously published TCR beta repertoires from more than 500 donors were re-analyzed and high-resolution HLA genotyping was added so that TCR occurrence patterns could be studied. Rather than using new phenotypic data, the later analysis identified candidate immune exposures from TCR beta sequences and from how often those sequences occurred across donors. An earlier analysis of 587 of the donors used high-throughput TCR beta sequencing to judge whether each TCR beta V gene segment behaved as functional or pseudogenic. Donor age, sex, ethnicity and CMV serostatus were compiled alongside the repertoire data. A later genetic analysis took genome-wide SNP genotypes for 398 of the 666 donors and used that subset as a discovery cohort. All discovery cohort repertoires had been generated on a single sequencing platform. Class I and class II HLA loci were covered by the typing at four-digit resolution. Typing coverage differed by locus: A, B, C, DRB1 and DQB1 were typed in roughly 629-640 donors, DQA1 in roughly 510, DPA1 in around 610, and DPB1 in 472. Several DR-DQ haplotypes were treated as single units for association and clustering because of strong linkage in the cohort. Among 398 genotyped donors of the cohort, an average of around 250,000 unique TCR beta nucleotide sequences was sequenced per donor, of which about 18% were non-productive. Overall results and qualifications from the work: A total of 164 TCR beta chains were listed by the study as associated with cytomegalovirus. In a later genetic analysis, a missense DCLRE1C variant was associated with V-gene and J-gene trimming of TCR beta chains, and the association was replicated in an independent cohort. A group of highly shared sequence variants was considered likely to be a technical artifact of the sequencing pipeline. Across donors, most TCR sequences were observed very rarely, whereas some public TCRs were present in many individuals. Several of the top co-occurrence clusters appeared to be linked to parvovirus B19, influenza, CMV and Epstein-Barr virus, according to a later analysis. In vitro tests confirmed that three of the cytomegalovirus-associated TCR beta chains recognize cytomegalovirus antigens. CMV serostatus was the only immune exposure information available for the cohort. In a later analysis, TCR association rates were found to vary across HLA loci, with the most associated TCRs seen for DRB1 alleles and the fewest for HLA-C alleles. A further reported finding was that TCR beta sequences accurately predicted the HLA-A and HLA-B alleles for most subjects in the first cohort. In this cohort, only TCR beta chains were sequenced, and detectable features were limited by the absence of alpha or paired-chain data. Compared with the 666-donor mean, donors in an Asian-associated ancestry cluster had fewer N-insertions in productive TCRs, according to a later genetic analysis. A later analysis associated roughly 17,000 TCR beta sequences with specific HLA alleles at a false discovery rate of 0.05. The classifier was reported to diagnose cytomegalovirus status with high specificity and sensitivity in both the original cohort and the validation cohort. The 87-base-pair reads could not distinguish some IMGT-functional V segments, including TRBV6-2 and TRBV6-3, so those segments were excluded. Assigning TCR associations to individual alleles was difficult when HLA alleles, especially DR and DQ, strongly co-occurred. Linkage disequilibrium might explain the correlated functional status among segregating V segments, but an unknown experimental factor could not be ruled out. In an earlier analysis of more than 450 of the donors, most TCR beta V segments were observed in productive rearrangements about 87% or about 30% of the time, broadly matching IMGT annotations. Because counts were too low, about 18 rarely observed V segments, including chromosome 9 orphons, were excluded from the earlier analysis of several hundred of the donors. Presence/absence analyses assumed roughly uniform sequencing depth across donors, an assumption that may not hold. According to a later analysis, most CMV-associated TCR beta chains appeared to be HLA-restricted, and the HLA associations seemed to be driven largely by CMV exposure. A later analysis found that HLA-associated TCR beta chains were more clonally expanded and had lower generation probabilities than equally common non-associated chains. HLA typing was unavailable for some donors at each locus, so association tests used only the typed subset. It was suggested by the authors that the approach could potentially be generalized to other disease states and immunological phenotypes.

Library creation used the immunoSEQ multiplex PCR assay. The multiplex PCR relied on a mix of 60 forward primers for TCR Vbeta segments and 13 reverse primers for TCR Jbeta segments. Amplification of the CDR3 region of rearranged TCR beta genes was performed with a multiplex PCR assay on genomic DNA. The amplified TCR beta libraries were sequenced on the Illumina HiSeq System as 87-base-pair reads. The study's own analysis went as follows. In a later analysis, some 80 million unique TCR beta chains were counted across the roughly 670 repertoires, and roughly 11 million of these chains were shared by at least two donors. Raw reads were error-corrected and collapsed into unique sequences with a nearest-neighbor algorithm that merged closely related sequences to remove PCR and sequencing errors. CDR3 sequences were aligned to IMGT reference sequences to assign V, D and J gene segments. For a sequence to be retained, at least a six-nucleotide match to both a V gene segment and a J gene segment was required. A rearrangement was called productive if the CDR3 had no stop codons and remained in frame with V and J, and every other rearrangement was called non-productive. Following IMGT convention, CDR3 was defined as the stretch from the second conserved V-encoded cysteine up to the conserved J-encoded phenylalanine. In an earlier analysis of around 570 of the donors, sequences lacking an unambiguous match to a single V gene segment were excluded. In an earlier analysis of 450 to 700 of the donors, V segments were called functional above 56.7% productive rearrangements and were called segregating when the between-donor standard deviation exceeded 5%. To diagnose cytomegalovirus status from the catalog of TCR beta chain sequences, a statistical classification framework was built. V and J gene assignment, in a later analysis, came from comparing TCR nucleotide sequences with IMGT/GENE-DB human TR gene sequences. The TCRdist pipeline was used in a later analysis to assign CDR3 sequences and most-parsimonious VDJ recombination scenarios. In a later analysis, each TCR beta chain was defined by its CDR3 amino acid sequence together with its V-gene family, and reads without a unique V-gene family were excluded. In a later analysis, around 650 highly shared, low-generation-probability nucleotide sequences were removed to address suspected cross-contamination and a sequencing artifact. A later analysis calculated a clonal expansion index for each public chain from normalized within-repertoire ranks of inferred template counts. Generation probabilities in a later analysis came from a VDJ recombination model fitted to out-of-frame rearrangements, and those results were checked against IGoR. In a later analysis, TCR-TCR, TCR-HLA and TCR-CMV co-occurrence was scored with hypergeometric tests, and a repertoire-size bias correction was applied to TCR pairs. To estimate false discovery rates, a later analysis permuted the HLA or CMV assignments 20 times. A later analysis grouped co-occurring TCRs with DBSCAN, adding TCRdist sequence similarity when clustering within HLA-allele-positive subsets. Co-occurrence clustering excluded repertoires with fewer than 30,000 or more than 120,000 public chains, plus five with anomalous nucleotide sharing. TCRdb obtained this table from immuneACCESS and retained in-frame rearrangements with V and J assigned. These tables miss some clones; where compared with another copy, unresolved V genes account for less than half of the shortfall, and the remainder is unexplained. That table gives V, J and clone size, and the DNA gave D and trimming. The sample includes around 140,000 clones, with roughly 80% observed a single time. More than 2.5% of the sample is in the top ten clones.

Sequencing was done on a sample of PBMCs. The receptor chain draws on TRBV2 and TRBJ1-1, with the D gene not clear enough to name. The source of this sequence is a middle-aged man in good health and CMV-seronegative. The DNA sequence reads TGTGCCATCGGAGCAGAGAACACTGAAGCTTTCTTT. It codes for CAIGAENTEAFF.